A selection of T cell receptor beta chains follows, all from one sample in a study of pediatric ulcerative colitis. The data were produced by immunoSEQ multiplex PCR, yet TCRdb's version contains in-frame clones alone and is incomplete. Among 37,000 or so clones, approximately 87% were seen once, and the ten largest hold roughly 25%. What was sequenced was blood. The receptors were sampled from a girl aged 5-17 years with moderate ulcerative colitis. Both conserved end residues are part of each CDR3.

TRBJ1-2,TRBV19,12,CASTLAGTGYTF
TRBJ1-3,TRBV27,16,CASSSLPGLRGNTIYF
TRBJ1-1,TRBV4-1,15,CASRLGTDMNTEAFF
TRBJ1-1,TRBV18,16,CASSQATGRSDTEAFF
TRBJ2-5,TRBV4-1,16,CASSQRTSGGQETQYF
TRBJ1-2,TRBV19,14,CASSKVGAVYGYTF
TRBJ2-3,TRBV7-8,17,CASSLSPQGPPGNTQYF
TRBJ2-1,TRBV5-4,15,CASSPGTSGGVEQFF
TRBJ1-2,TRBV27,12,CASSLKGYGYTF
TRBJ1-5,TRBV28,12,CASRINDQPQHF
TRBJ2-7,TRBV18,15,CASSPSGERSYEQYF
TRBJ1-5,TRBV5-5,19,CASSLAPAGPVFSNQPQHF
TRBJ1-5,TRBV6-1,15,CASSEGTDRSWPQHF
TRBJ2-7,TRBV27,15,CASSLVAGANYEQYF